This T cell receptor beta chain was found in a study of T cell responses to AZD1222 COVID-19 vaccine. The ends were cut back, 3 bases at V and 0 bases at J, with 30 bases in the middle. This CDR3 has 22 amino acids. Germline V gives CDR1 LNHDA, CDR2 SQIVND (reference sequence). TCRdb's copy holds only in-frame clones and misses some; the assay was immunoSEQ multiplex PCR. This sample has 100,000 to 150,000 clones; 80% to 90% occur once, and the top ten carry roughly 5.4%. This clonotype was sampled from an adult in good health. The rearrangement uses TRBV19 and TRBJ2-1; D gene uncertain. Source: peripheral blood, taken on day 0 of AZD1222 vaccination. The CDR3 DNA follows: TGTGCCAGTAGTATCCATCTTCGAGTTTCGATACCCCACACTTTCTCCTACAATGAGCAGTTCTTC. Translation: CASSIHLRVSIPHTFSYNEQFF. Combining the CDR3 with reference TRBV19 and TRBJ2-1 gives the whole variable domain DGGITQSPKYLFRKEGQNVTLSCEQNLNHDAMYWYRQDPGQGLRLIYYSQIVNDFQKGDIAEGYSVSREKKESFPLTVTSAQKNPTAFYLCASSIHLRVSIPHTFSYNEQFFGPGTRLTVL.